Below, 22 T cell receptor beta chains from the same sample are listed, as sequenced in a study of control samples from healthy donors and cancer patients. Method: immunoSEQ multiplex PCR; TCRdb's copy keeps in-frame clones and lacks some. The table includes about 150,000 clones, nearly 95% detected once. Material: blood. These receptors were obtained from a man between 45 and 60 years old in good health.

V gene TRBV19 combines with J gene TRBJ1-5; D possibly corresponds to TRBD1 (5 bases). The CDR3 runs 12 residues. Trimming removed 10 bases at V and 3 bases at J, with 10 bases between. Germline CDR1 and CDR2: LNHDA and SQIVND (reference sequence). CDR3 nucleotides: TGTGCCACTCAGGGTATCAATCAGCCCCAGCATTTT. As protein: CATQGINQPQHF.

For the CDR3, the DNA is TGTGCCAGCAGCCGACAGGACATCTATGGCTACACCTTC. It yields the protein CASSRQDIYGYTF. The chain joins TRBV5-4 to TRBJ1-2; D perhaps matches TRBD1 (6 bases). The V gene's germline CDR1 is SGHNT and CDR2 YYREEE (reference sequence). Deletions cut 4 bases from V and 4 bases from J, with 11 bases between. The CDR3 extends over 13 amino acids. Together with reference TRBV5-4 and TRBJ1-2, the CDR3 gives the full variable domain: ETGVTQSPTHLIKTRGQQVTLRCSSQSGHNTVSWYQQALGQGPQFIFQYYREEENGRGNFPPRFSGLQFPNYSSELNVNALELDDSALYLCASSRQDIYGYTFGSGTRLTVV.

The chain is built from TRBV30 and TRBJ1-1; possible D gene TRBD1, 6 bases. Looked up from germline, CDR1 is GTSNPN and CDR2 is SVGIG (reference sequence). The CDR3 sequence is 14 residues long. The V gene lost 0 bases and the J gene lost 3 bases, with 11 bases spanning the gap. This CDR3 reads CAWSVTRGHTEAFF. The CDR3 nucleotides are TGTGCCTGGAGTGTAACACGGGGGCACACTGAAGCTTTCTTT.

This clone was detected once. The chain is built from TRBV21-1 and TRBJ2-1; the table calls TRBD2, which could not be checked here. TRBV21-1 is given as a pseudogene. The CDR3 is made up of 16 amino acids. CDR3 in amino acids: CASSPPASGPYNEQFF. CDR3 DNA: TGTGCCAGCAGCCCACCGGCTAGCGGGCCCTACAATGAGCAGTTCTTC.

The chain employs TRBV27 and TRBJ2-3; 7 bases fit TRBD2. CDR1 MNHEY and CDR2 SMNVEV come from the germline V gene (reference sequence). CDR3 length: 13 amino acids. Germline trimming cut 5 bases from V and 6 bases from J; bases unmatched to any gene: 5. The CDR3 bases are TGTGCCAGCAGTCCCAGACTAGCCGATACGCAGTATTTT. This codes for CASSPRLADTQYF.

The gene calls are TRBV6-6 and TRBJ1-4; 12 nucleotides agree with TRBD1. The germline V gene encodes CDR1 MNHNY and CDR2 SVGAGI (reference sequence). CDR3 length: 14 amino acids. With V trimmed by 6 bases and J by 8 bases, 4 bases remained unmatched. CDR3 in DNA: TGTGCCAGCAGCCGGGACAGGGGGCGAGAAAAACTGTTTTTT. It specifies CASSRDRGREKLFF.

This chain uses TRBV6-5 with TRBJ1-2; D remains ambiguous. V was trimmed by 7 bases and J by 0 bases, leaving 9 bases between them. CDR1 MNHEY and CDR2 SVGAGI come from the germline V gene. The CDR3 contains 13 residues. CDR3 in amino acids: CASTPTSNYGYTF. As DNA, the CDR3 is TGTGCCAGCACCCCGACCTCTAACTATGGCTACACCTTC.

This chain joins TRBV11-2 and TRBJ1-5; D is undetermined. This CDR3 comprises 15 residues. Germline loops: CDR1 SGHAT, CDR2 FQNNGV. Trimming removed 2 bases at V and 6 bases at J, with 14 bases between. As DNA, the CDR3 is TGTGCCAGCAGCTTAAACGGGGTCGTGGGTCAGCCCCAGCATTTT. Residues: CASSLNGVVGQPQHF.

This chain uses TRBV10-3 with TRBJ2-2; a possible D gene is TRBD2 (6 bases). The CDR3 runs to 14 residues. Germline V CDR1 and CDR2: ENHRY, SYGVKD. The V end lost 7 bases, the J end lost 1 base, and 10 bases lay between the germline ends. Here the CDR3 reads CAIKGLENTGELFF. The CDR3 nucleotides are TGTGCCATCAAGGGACTGGAGAACACCGGGGAGCTGTTTTTT.

For the CDR3, the DNA is TGTGCCAGCAGTTTATTGTCTAGCGGGAGTTCCTACGAGCAGTACTTC. It encodes CASSLLSSGSSYEQYF. V usage is TRBV27 and J usage is TRBJ2-7; 10 nucleotides match TRBD2. From germline, CDR1 is MNHEY and CDR2 SMNVEV (reference sequence). V trimming: 1 base; J trimming: 1 base; junction bases outside the gene matches: 4. This CDR3 contains 16 residues.

The chain links TRBV30 to TRBJ1-5; TRBD1 might be the D (6 bases). Trimming took off 4 bases at V and 1 base at J, with 17 bases between the two ends. Germline CDR1 and CDR2: GTSNPN and SVGIG (reference sequence). CDR3 size: 16 residues. DNA for the CDR3: TGTGCCTGGACCGAGGGGGGACTAGGGAGCAATCAGCCCCAGCATTTT. This codes for CAWTEGGLGSNQPQHF.

Here the CDR3 DNA reads TGCGCCAGCAGCTCGAACGCCGTTGGAAACACCATATATTTT. Protein product: CASSSNAVGNTIYF. The rearrangement joins TRBV5-1 to TRBJ1-3; D is undetermined. The CDR3 is 14 amino acids. Germline lookup yields CDR1 SGHRS and CDR2 YFSETQ. The ends were cut back, 3 bases at V and 3 bases at J, with 10 bases in the middle.

The CDR3 coding sequence is TGCGCCAGCAGCTATCCGGGGGACACTGAAGCTTTCTTT. Translating gives CASSYPGDTEAFF. The chain is built from TRBV5-1 and TRBJ1-1, with D possibly being TRBD1 (5 bases). V was pared by 3 bases and J by 3 bases, with 9 bases between. Germline lookup yields CDR1 SGHRS and CDR2 YFSETQ. This CDR3 is built from 13 residues.

The chain carries TRBV4-1 and TRBJ2-7; the match to TRBD2 covers 12 bases. Germline CDR1 is MGHRA and CDR2 is YSYEKL. V trimming: 5 bases; J trimming: 4 bases; junction bases outside the gene matches: 6. The CDR3 sequence is 15 residues long. CDR3: CASSNRLAGEYEQYF. The CDR3 region has the DNA TGCGCCAGCAGCAATCGACTAGCGGGAGAGTACGAGCAGTACTTC.

The chain combines TRBV7-2 with TRBJ2-6; no reliable D call. This CDR3 has 15 amino acids. CDR1 is SGHTA, CDR2 FQGNSA, per germline. V gave up 4 bases and J gave up 3 bases, with 10 bases separating them. As DNA, the CDR3 is TGTGCCAGCAGCTCCAGGTTCGGTGGGGCCAACGTCCTGACTTTC. Its protein product is CASSSRFGGANVLTF.

The rearrangement uses TRBV5-1 and TRBJ1-4; TRBD1 matches 7 bases. The germline V gene encodes CDR1 SGHRS and CDR2 YFSETQ. Trimming took 3 bases from V and 5 from J; bases not matched to a gene: 4. This CDR3 comprises 14 residues. The CDR3: CASSSRDSNEKLFF. The CDR3 DNA sequence: TGCGCCAGCAGCTCCCGGGACAGCAATGAAAAACTGTTTTTT. The variable domain in full, with the rest retrieved from reference TRBV5-1 and TRBJ1-4, is KAGVTQTPRYLIKTRGQQVTLSCSPISGHRSVSWYQQTPGQGLQFLFEYFSETQRNKGNFPGRFSGRQFSNSRSEMNVSTLELGDSALYLCASSSRDSNEKLFFGSGTQLSVL.

In this sample, this clone turned up once. The chain has TRBV7-9 and TRBJ1-2, with 8 bases that match TRBD1. The V segment lost 6 bases and the J segment 4 bases; nucleotides outside the gene matches: 7. This CDR3 spans 14 amino acids. Germline assignment: CDR1 SEHNR and CDR2 FQNEAQ (reference sequence). In DNA form, the CDR3 reads TGTGCCAGCAGAGATACAGGGGGATCCTATGGCTACACCTTC. Translating gives CASRDTGGSYGYTF.

The chain recombines TRBV6-4 with TRBJ2-1, with 11 positions matching TRBD1. Losses at the gene ends were 6 bases for V and 3 bases for J; bases not matched to a gene: 4. Germline lookup yields CDR1 MRHNA and CDR2 SNTAGT. This CDR3 spans 15 amino acids. The CDR3 bases are TGTGCCAGCAGGAGGGACAGGGGGAGCTACAATGAGCAGTTCTTC. Protein product: CASRRDRGSYNEQFF.

This rearrangement joins TRBV2 to TRBJ1-1; D uncertain. Germline V gene lookup returns CDR1 SNHLY and CDR2 FYNNEI. This CDR3 is built from 10 residues. V dropped 8 bases and J dropped 7 bases, with 8 bases sitting between them. For the CDR3, the DNA is TGTGCCAGCGCTTACAGTGAAGCTTTCTTT. Its translation: CASAYSEAFF.

The chain is built from TRBV7-9 and TRBJ2-1; 7 nucleotides match TRBD2. CDR1 SEHNR and CDR2 FQNEAQ come from the germline V gene (reference sequence). V was clipped by 5 bases and J by 4 bases; unmatched bases: 14. The CDR3 spans 17 residues. The CDR3 is CASSQKWGAGPYNEQFF. Written as DNA, the CDR3 is TGTGCCAGCAGCCAGAAGTGGGGAGCGGGGCCTTACAATGAGCAGTTCTTC. Supplemented by reference TRBV7-9 and TRBJ2-1, the full variable domain reads DTGVSQNPRHKITKRGQNVTFRCDPISEHNRLYWYRQTLGQGPEFLTYFQNEAQLEKSRLLSDRFSAERPKGSFSTLEIQRTEQGDSAMYLCASSQKWGAGPYNEQFFGPGTRLTVL.

The chain joins TRBV7-9 to TRBJ2-1, with 11 bases identical to TRBD2. The germline V gene has CDR1 SEHNR and CDR2 FQNEAQ (reference sequence). With V trimmed by 1 base and J by 2 bases, 1 base remained unmatched. The CDR3 runs to 16 residues. This CDR3 reads CASSLDSGRAYNEQFF. The CDR3 DNA sequence: TGTGCCAGCAGCTTAGATAGCGGGAGGGCCTACAATGAGCAGTTCTTC. The full variable domain, its missing parts supplied by reference TRBV7-9 and TRBJ2-1, is DTGVSQNPRHKITKRGQNVTFRCDPISEHNRLYWYRQTLGQGPEFLTYFQNEAQLEKSRLLSDRFSAERPKGSFSTLEIQRTEQGDSAMYLCASSLDSGRAYNEQFFGPGTRLTVL.

V usage is TRBV28 and J usage is TRBJ2-7, with 8 bases fitting TRBD1. Per the germline V gene, CDR1 is MDHEN and CDR2 is SYDVKM. V lost 3 bases, J lost 2 bases, and 9 bases stayed unmatched. The length of the CDR3 is 16 residues. The DNA of the CDR3 is TGTGCCAGCAGTTTGTTGGGACAGGCTTCGACCTACGAGCAGTACTTC. Its translation: CASSLLGQASTYEQYF.